These 8 T cell receptor beta chains were all obtained from the same sample, sequenced in a study of blood T cell repertoires in COVID-19. TCRdb's table, derived via immunoSEQ multiplex PCR, lists solely in-frame clones and lacks some. The sample consists of under 150,000 clones, more than 70% of them appearing once. Sequencing was done on a sample of peripheral blood. The receptors originated from a man aged 55 to 70 with active or convalescent COVID-19.

This clone has just a few counts. This chain joins TRBV5-1 and TRBJ2-1, with 12 bases that match TRBD2. Germline V CDR1 and CDR2: SGHRS, YFSETQ. The ends lost 4 bases at V and 7 bases at J; junction bases unmatched: 6. The CDR3 extends over 15 amino acids. DNA of the CDR3: TGCGCCAGCAGCCGACTAGCGGGAGTTGAGAATGAGCAGTTCTTC. Amino acids: CASSRLAGVENEQFF. Together with reference TRBV5-1 and TRBJ2-1, the CDR3 gives the full variable domain: KAGVTQTPRYLIKTRGQQVTLSCSPISGHRSVSWYQQTPGQGLQFLFEYFSETQRNKGNFPGRFSGRQFSNSRSEMNVSTLELGDSALYLCASSRLAGVENEQFFGPGTRLTVL.

The chain couples TRBV27 to TRBJ2-7; D call uncertain. The CDR3 extends over 13 amino acids. The V gene's germline CDR1 is MNHEY and CDR2 SMNVEV (reference sequence). V was pared by 6 bases and J by 2 bases, with 11 bases between. CDR3 region: CASSRQDAYEQYF. The CDR3 DNA reads TGTGCCAGCAGCCGCCAGGATGCCTACGAGCAGTACTTC.

The V call is TRBV18, the J call TRBJ1-5; D is possibly TRBD1 (6 bases). There are 16 residues in the CDR3. V was trimmed by 5 bases and J by 4 bases, leaving 18 bases between them. Germline-derived CDR1 and CDR2 are KGHSH and LQKENI. CDR3 nucleotide sequence: TGTGCCAGCTCAGTTGGACAGACCCAGCTAAATCAGCCCCAGCATTTT. Translated: CASSVGQTQLNQPQHF.

The J gene is TRBJ2-1, the V gene TRBV11-3; maybe TRBD2 (5 bases). CDR3 length: 16 amino acids. Trimming pared 1 base from V and 8 bases from J, leaving 18 bases between. Germline CDR1 SGHNT, CDR2 YENEEA. The CDR3 sequence is CASSLGDPRLGDEQFF. CDR3 in DNA: TGTGCCAGCAGCTTAGGGGATCCCCGACTCGGGGATGAGCAGTTCTTC.

This clone was found a few times. The chain has TRBV19 and TRBJ2-1; D call uncertain. The CDR3 is 15 amino acids. V dropped 4 bases and J dropped 5 bases, with 15 bases sitting between them. CDR1 is LNHDA and CDR2 is SQIVND in the germline V gene (reference sequence). CDR3 loop: CASSTSQVRNNEQFF. CDR3 DNA: TGTGCCAGTAGTACGAGTCAGGTCCGGAACAATGAGCAGTTCTTC.

The chain uses TRBV7-3 and TRBJ2-1; 11 bases map to TRBD2. The CDR3 consists of 13 residues. V gave up 1 base and J gave up 15 bases; unmatched junction bases: 5. Germline V gene data show CDR1 as SGHTA and CDR2 as FQGTGA. Here the CDR3 DNA reads TGTGCCAGCAGCTTAAGCCTAGCGGGAGGCCTGTTCTTC. Translation: CASSLSLAGGLFF.

This clone showed up just once. The chain joins TRBV4-3 to TRBJ1-4; TRBD1 might be the D (6 bases). This CDR3 is built from 16 residues. The germline gives CDR1 LGHNA, CDR2 YSLEER. V dropped 0 bases and J dropped 8 bases, with 16 bases sitting between them. This CDR3 is CASSQDWAGAAEKLFF. In DNA, the CDR3 is TGCGCCAGCAGCCAAGATTGGGCAGGGGCAGCAGAAAAACTGTTTTTT.

The chain joins TRBV15 to TRBJ1-1; 7 positions agree with TRBD1. Germline loops: CDR1 LNHNV, CDR2 YYDKDF (reference sequence). Germline trimming cut 4 bases from V and 7 bases from J; bases unmatched to any gene: 3. This CDR3 region has 12 residues. CDR3 region: CATSTQGFEAFF. As DNA, the CDR3 is TGTGCCACCAGCACACAGGGGTTTGAAGCTTTCTTT.